Presented here are 5 T cell receptor beta chains from one specimen sequenced in a study of T cell responses to AZD1222 COVID-19 vaccine. TCRdb keeps only in-frame clones here, not all; method: immunoSEQ multiplex PCR. This table has about 140,000 clones, roughly nine tenths appearing once. The sequenced sample was peripheral blood, obtained on day 0 of AZD1222 vaccination. The receptors originated from an adult in good health.

J is TRBJ1-2 and V is TRBV2; no firm D call. The CDR3 is made up of 12 amino acids. The V gene's germline CDR1 is SNHLY and CDR2 FYNNEI. V gave up 8 bases and J gave up 1 base, with 8 bases separating them. This CDR3 reads CASGTGNYGYTF. In DNA form, the CDR3 reads TGTGCCAGCGGCACGGGTAACTATGGCTACACCTTC.

The V gene is TRBV11-2, the J gene TRBJ2-7; 12 bases fit TRBD1. This CDR3 region has 19 residues. The V gene end was trimmed by 5 bases and the J gene end by 0 bases; junction bases not matched to a gene: 14. Germline V gene data show CDR1 as SGHAT and CDR2 as FQNNGV. DNA of the CDR3: TGTGCCAGCAGCGAAAGTCCCGGGACAGGGGGCGCCCCCTCCTACGAGCAGTACTTC. Translated, it gives CASSESPGTGGAPSYEQYF.

The genes are TRBV19 and TRBJ2-2; 7 bases fit TRBD2. Germline V gene lookup returns CDR1 LNHDA and CDR2 SQIVND (reference sequence). V lost 7 bases, J lost 1 base, and 3 bases stayed unmatched. This CDR3 has 14 amino acids. The CDR3, as DNA: TGTGCCAGTACCGCGGGAGTGAACACCGGGGAGCTGTTTTTT. It encodes CASTAGVNTGELFF.

The chain has TRBV12-3 or TRBV12-4 and TRBJ2-1, with D maybe TRBD2 (5 bases). V lost 3 bases to trimming and J lost 15 bases, with 12 bases between them. The CDR3 extends over 11 amino acids. The CDR3 spells CASSLLGVLFF. CDR3 nucleotide sequence: TGTGCCAGCAGTTTGCTGGGAGTGCTGTTCTTC.

This chain connects TRBV14 to TRBJ1-6, with a possible D match to TRBD1 (5 bases). The CDR3 totals 14 residues. Germline lookup yields CDR1 SGHDN and CDR2 FVKESK. Trimming cost V 10 bases and J 7 bases, with 17 bases left between them. In nucleotides, the CDR3 is TGTGCCACCCGTTTACGGGGCGACAATTCACCCCTCCACTTT. It translates to CATRLRGDNSPLHF.